This is a list of T cell receptor beta chains from one sample in a study of CD8+ T cells in alopecia areata. Profiling relied on immunoSEQ multiplex PCR, and the TCRdb table lists in-frame clones only, not all of them. This table holds approximately 98,000 clones, 58% found once. Sequencing input: NKG2D-low CD8+ T cells sorted from blood. The source of these receptors is a human donor with alopecia areata. Each CDR3 is given with its conserved first and last residue.

V,CDR3
TRBV11-2,CASSPTSGQANEQFF
TRBV27,CASSPYSGGDYEQYF
TRBV7-9,CASSSRLDLQFF
TRBV13,CASTPTGRNTGELFF
TRBV7-9,CASTQAGNTEAFF
TRBV7-2,CASSRGPLTGELFF
TRBV19,CASRIGTRSGNEQFF
TRBV7-9,CASSFRGGRTSDEQFF
TRBV7-9,CASLVGEGLGEQYF
TRBV27,CASSFGGGSEAFF
TRBV9,CASSVEAGSNGDTQYF
TRBV28,CASRDREAFF
TRBV2,CASSAGMQRAKNIQYF
TRBV11-2,CASSPYPDRTQETQYF
TRBV28,CASSRDRGPWEQYF
TRBV7-9,CASRPRPGQGFEQYF